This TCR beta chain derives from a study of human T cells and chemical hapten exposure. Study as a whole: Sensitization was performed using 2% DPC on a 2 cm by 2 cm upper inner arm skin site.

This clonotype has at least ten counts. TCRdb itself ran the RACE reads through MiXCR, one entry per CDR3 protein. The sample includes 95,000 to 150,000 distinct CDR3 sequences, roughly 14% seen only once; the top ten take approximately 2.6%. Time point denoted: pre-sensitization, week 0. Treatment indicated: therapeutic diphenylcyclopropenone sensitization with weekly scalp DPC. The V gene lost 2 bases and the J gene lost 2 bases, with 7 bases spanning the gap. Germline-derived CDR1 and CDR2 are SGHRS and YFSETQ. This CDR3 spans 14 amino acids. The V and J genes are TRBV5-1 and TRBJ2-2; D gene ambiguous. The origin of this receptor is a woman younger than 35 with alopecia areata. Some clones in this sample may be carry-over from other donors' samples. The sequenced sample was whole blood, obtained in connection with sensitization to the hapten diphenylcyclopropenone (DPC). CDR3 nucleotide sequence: TGCGCCAGCAGCTTCGGCAGAAACACCGGGGAGCTGTTTTTT. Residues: CASSFGRNTGELFF.